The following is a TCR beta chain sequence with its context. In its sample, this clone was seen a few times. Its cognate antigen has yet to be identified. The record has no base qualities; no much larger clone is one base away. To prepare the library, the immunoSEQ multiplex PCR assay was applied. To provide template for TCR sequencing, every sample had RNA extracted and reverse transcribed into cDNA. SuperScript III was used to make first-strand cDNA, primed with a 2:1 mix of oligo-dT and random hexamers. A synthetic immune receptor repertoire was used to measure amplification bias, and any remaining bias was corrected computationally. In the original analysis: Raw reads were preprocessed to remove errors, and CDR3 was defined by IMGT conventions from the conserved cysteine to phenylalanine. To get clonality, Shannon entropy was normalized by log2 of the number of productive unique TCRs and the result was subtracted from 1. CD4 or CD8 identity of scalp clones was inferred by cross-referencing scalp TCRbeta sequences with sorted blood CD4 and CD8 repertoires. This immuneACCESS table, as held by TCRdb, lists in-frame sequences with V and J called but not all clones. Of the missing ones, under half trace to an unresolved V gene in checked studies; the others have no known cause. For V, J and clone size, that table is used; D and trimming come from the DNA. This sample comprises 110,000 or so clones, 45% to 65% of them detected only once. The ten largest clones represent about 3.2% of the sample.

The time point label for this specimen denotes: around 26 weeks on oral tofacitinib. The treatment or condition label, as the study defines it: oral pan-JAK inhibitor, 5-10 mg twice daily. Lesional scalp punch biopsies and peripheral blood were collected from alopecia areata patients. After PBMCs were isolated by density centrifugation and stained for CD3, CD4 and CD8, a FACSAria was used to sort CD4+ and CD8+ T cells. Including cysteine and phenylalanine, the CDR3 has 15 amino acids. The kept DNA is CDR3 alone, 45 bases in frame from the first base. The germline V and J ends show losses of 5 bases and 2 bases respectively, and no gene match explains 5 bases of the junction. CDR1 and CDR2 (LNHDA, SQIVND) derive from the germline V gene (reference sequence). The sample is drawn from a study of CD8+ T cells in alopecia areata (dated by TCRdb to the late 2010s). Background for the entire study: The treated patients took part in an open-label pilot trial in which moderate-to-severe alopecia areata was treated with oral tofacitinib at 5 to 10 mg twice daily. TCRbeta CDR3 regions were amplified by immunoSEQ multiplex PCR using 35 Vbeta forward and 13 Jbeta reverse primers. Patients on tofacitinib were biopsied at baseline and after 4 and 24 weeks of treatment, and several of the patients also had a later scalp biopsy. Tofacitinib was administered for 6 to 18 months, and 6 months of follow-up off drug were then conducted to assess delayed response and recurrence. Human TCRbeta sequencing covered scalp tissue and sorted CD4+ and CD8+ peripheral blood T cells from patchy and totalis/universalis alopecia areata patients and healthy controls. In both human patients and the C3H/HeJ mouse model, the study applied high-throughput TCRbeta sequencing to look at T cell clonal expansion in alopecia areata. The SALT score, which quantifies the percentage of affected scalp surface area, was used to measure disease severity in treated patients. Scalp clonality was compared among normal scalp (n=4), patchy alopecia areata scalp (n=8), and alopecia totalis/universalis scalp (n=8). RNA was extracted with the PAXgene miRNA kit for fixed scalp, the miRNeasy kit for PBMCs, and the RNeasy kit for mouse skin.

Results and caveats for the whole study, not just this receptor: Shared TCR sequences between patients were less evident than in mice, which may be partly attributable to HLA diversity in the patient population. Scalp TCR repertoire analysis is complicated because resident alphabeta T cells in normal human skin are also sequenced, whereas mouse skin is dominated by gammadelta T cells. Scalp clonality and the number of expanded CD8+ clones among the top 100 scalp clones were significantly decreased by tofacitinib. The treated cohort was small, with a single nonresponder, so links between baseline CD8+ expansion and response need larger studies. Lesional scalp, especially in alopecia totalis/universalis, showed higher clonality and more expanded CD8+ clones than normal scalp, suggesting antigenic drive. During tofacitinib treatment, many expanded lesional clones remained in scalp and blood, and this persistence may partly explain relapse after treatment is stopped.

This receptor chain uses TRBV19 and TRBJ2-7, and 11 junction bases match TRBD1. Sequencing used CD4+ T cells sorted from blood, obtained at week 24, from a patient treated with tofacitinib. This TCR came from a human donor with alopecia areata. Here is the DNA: TGTGCCAGTAGTGCTACGGGACAGGGGGCCTACGAGCAGTACTTC. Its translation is CASSATGQGAYEQYF.